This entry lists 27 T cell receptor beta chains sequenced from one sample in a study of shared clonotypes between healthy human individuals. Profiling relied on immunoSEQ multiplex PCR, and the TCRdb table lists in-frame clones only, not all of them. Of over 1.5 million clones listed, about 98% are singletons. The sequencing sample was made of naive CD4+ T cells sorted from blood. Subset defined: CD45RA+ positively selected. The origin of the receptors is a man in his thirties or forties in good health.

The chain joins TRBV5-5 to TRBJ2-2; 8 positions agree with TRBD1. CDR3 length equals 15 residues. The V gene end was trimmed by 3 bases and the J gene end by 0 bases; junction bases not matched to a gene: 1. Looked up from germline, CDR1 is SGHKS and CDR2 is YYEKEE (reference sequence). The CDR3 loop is CASSWTGTNTGELFF. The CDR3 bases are TGTGCCAGCAGCTGGACAGGGACGAACACCGGGGAGCTGTTTTTT.

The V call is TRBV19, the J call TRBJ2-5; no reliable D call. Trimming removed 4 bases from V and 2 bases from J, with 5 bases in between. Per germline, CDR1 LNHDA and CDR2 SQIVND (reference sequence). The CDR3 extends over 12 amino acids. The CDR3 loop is CASSNYQETQYF. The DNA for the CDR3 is TGTGCCAGTAGTAACTATCAAGAGACCCAGTACTTC.

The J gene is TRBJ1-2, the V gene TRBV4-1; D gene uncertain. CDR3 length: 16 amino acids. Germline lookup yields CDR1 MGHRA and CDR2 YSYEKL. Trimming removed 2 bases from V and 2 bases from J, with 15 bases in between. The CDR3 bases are TGCGCCAGCAGCCAAAACCACGGTTTGGCCAACTATGGCTACACCTTC. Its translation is CASSQNHGLANYGYTF.

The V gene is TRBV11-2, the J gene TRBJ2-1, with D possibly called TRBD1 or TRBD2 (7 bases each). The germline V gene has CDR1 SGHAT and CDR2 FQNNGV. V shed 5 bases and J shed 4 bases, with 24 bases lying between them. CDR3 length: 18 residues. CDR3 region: CASSTHRGGTLLYNEQFF. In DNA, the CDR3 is TGTGCCAGCAGCACCCACAGGGGAGGGACTCTTCTTTACAATGAGCAGTTCTTC.

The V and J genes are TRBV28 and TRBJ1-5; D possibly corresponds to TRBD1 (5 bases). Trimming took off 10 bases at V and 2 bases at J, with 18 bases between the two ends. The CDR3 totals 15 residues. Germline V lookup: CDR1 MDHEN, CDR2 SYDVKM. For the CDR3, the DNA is TGTGCCACCGTAAGGGGAGGGAGGGGCAATCAGCCCCAGCATTTT. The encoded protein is CATVRGGRGNQPQHF.

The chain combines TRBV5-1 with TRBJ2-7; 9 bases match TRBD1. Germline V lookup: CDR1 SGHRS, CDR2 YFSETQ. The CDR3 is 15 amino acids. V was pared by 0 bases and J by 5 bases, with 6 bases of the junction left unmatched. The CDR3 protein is CASSLAGQGSDEQYF. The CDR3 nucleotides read TGCGCCAGCAGCTTGGCCGGACAGGGGTCAGACGAGCAGTACTTC.

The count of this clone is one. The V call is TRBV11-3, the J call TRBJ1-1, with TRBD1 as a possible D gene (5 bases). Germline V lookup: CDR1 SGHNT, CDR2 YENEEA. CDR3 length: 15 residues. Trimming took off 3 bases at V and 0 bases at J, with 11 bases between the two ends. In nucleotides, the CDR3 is TGTGCCAGCAGCTTTGACGGGGCAATGAACACTGAAGCTTTCTTT. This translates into CASSFDGAMNTEAFF.

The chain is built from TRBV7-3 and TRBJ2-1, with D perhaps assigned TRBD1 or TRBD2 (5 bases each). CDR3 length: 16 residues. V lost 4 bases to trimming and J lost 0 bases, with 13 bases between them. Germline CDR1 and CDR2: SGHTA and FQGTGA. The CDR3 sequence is CASSWNGASSYNEQFF. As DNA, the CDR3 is TGTGCCAGCAGCTGGAACGGGGCGAGCTCCTACAATGAGCAGTTCTTC.

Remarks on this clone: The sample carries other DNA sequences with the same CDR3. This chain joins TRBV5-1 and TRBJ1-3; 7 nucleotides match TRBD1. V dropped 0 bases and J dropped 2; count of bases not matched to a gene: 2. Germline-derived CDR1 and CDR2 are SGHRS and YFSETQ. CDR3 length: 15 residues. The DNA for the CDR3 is TGCGCCAGCAGCTTGGGACAGGGCACTGGAAACACCATATATTTT. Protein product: CASSLGQGTGNTIYF.

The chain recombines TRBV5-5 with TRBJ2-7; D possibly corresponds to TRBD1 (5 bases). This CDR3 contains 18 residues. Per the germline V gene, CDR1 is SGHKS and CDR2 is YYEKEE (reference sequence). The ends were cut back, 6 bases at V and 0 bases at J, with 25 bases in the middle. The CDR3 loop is CASTPLSPRALGSYEQYF. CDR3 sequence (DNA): TGTGCCAGCACCCCCCTATCCCCCAGGGCGTTGGGCTCCTACGAGCAGTACTTC.

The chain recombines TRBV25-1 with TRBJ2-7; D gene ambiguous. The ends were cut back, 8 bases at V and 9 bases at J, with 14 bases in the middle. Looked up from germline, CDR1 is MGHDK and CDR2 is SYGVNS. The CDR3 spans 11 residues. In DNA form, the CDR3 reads TGTGCCAGCCGTGCTGGGCGCGTGCAGTACTTC. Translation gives CASRAGRVQYF.

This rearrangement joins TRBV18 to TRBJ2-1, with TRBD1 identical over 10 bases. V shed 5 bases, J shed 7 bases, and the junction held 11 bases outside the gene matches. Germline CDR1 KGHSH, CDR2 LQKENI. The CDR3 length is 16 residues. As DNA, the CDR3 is TGTGCCAGCTCATTACCGGGACAGGGGCATTTAAATGAGCAGTTCTTC. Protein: CASSLPGQGHLNEQFF.

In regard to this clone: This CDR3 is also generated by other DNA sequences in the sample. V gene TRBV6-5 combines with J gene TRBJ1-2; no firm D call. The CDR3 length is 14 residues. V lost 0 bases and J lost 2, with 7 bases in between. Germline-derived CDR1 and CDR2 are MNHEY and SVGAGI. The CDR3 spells CASSYSRLNYGYTF. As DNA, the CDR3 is TGTGCCAGCAGTTACTCGAGGTTAAACTATGGCTACACCTTC.

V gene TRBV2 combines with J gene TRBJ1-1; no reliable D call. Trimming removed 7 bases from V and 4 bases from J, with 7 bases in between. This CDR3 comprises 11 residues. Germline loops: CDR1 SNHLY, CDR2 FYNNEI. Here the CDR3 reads CASTVVTEAFF. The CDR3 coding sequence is TGTGCCAGCACTGTTGTCACTGAAGCTTTCTTT.

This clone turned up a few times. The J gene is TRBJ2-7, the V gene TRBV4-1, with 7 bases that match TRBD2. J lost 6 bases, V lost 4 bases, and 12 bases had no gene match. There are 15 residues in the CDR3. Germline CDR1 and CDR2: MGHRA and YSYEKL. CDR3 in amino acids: CASSPGWRESGEQYF. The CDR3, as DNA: TGCGCCAGCAGCCCCGGGTGGCGGGAGTCCGGCGAGCAGTACTTC.

The CDR3 protein is CASSVRTPETQYF. Written as DNA, the CDR3 is TGTGCCAGCAGTGTACGGACTCCAGAGACCCAGTACTTC. V and J are TRBV2 and TRBJ2-5; tentative D call: TRBD2 (5 bases). This CDR3 is 13 amino acids long. Germline CDR1 and CDR2: SNHLY and FYNNEI. Trimming pared 4 bases from V and 4 bases from J, leaving 10 bases between.

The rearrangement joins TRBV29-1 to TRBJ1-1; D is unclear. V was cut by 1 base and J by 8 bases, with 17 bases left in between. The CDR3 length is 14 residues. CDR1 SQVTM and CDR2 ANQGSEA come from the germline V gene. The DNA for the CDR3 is TGCAGCGTTGAAGCACACCCGGGCGCTGACGAAGCTTTCTTT. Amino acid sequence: CSVEAHPGADEAFF.

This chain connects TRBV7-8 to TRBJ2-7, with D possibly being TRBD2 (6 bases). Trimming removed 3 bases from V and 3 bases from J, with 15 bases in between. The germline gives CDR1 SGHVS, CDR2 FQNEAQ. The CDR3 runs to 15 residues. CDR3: CASSFLGQGGYEQYF. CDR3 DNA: TGTGCCAGCAGCTTTTTAGGGCAGGGAGGCTACGAGCAGTACTTC.

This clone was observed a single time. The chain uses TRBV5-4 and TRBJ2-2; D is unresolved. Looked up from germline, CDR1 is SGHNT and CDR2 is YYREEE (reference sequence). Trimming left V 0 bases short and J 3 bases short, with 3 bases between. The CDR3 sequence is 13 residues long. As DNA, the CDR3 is TGTGCCAGCAGCTTGGGGGACACCGGGGAGCTGTTTTTT. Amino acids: CASSLGDTGELFF.

CDR3: CASGDRAGANVLTF. In nucleotides, the CDR3 is TGTGCCAGCGGGGACAGGGCCGGGGCCAACGTCCTGACTTTC. The V call is TRBV2, the J call TRBJ2-6, with 9 bases identical to TRBD1. CDR3 length: 14 amino acids. Per germline, CDR1 SNHLY and CDR2 FYNNEI. Losses at the gene ends were 8 bases for V and 4 bases for J; bases not matched to a gene: 3. The full variable domain, rest sourced from reference TRBV2 and TRBJ2-6, is EPEVTQTPSHQVTQMGQEVILRCVPISNHLYFYWYRQILGQKVEFLVSFYNNEISEKSEIFDDQFSVERPDGSNFTLKIRSTKLEDSAMYFCASGDRAGANVLTFGAGSRLTVL.

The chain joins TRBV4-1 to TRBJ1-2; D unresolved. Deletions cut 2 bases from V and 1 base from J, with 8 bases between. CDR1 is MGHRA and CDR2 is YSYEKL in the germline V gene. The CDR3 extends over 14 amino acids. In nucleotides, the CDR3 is TGCGCCAGCAGCCAAAATATAGTTAACTATGGCTACACCTTC. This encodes CASSQNIVNYGYTF.

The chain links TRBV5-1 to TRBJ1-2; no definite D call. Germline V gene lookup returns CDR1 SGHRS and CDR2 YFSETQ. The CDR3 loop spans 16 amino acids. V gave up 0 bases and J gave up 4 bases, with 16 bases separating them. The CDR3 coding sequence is TGCGCCAGCAGCTTGGGTCAGGTCGGCCTAGGCTATGGCTACACCTTC. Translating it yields CASSLGQVGLGYGYTF.

CDR3 coding DNA: TGTGCCAGCTCACCACTTAGCGGGAGGGCGACAGATACGCAGTATTTT. As protein: CASSPLSGRATDTQYF. The chain joins TRBV18 to TRBJ2-3; 11 bases line up with TRBD2. CDR1 KGHSH and CDR2 LQKENI come from the germline V gene. The CDR3 extends over 16 amino acids. V lost 1 base to trimming and J lost 3 bases; unmatched junction nucleotides: 3. Supplemented by reference TRBV18 and TRBJ2-3, the full variable domain reads NAGVMQNPRHLVRRRGQEARLRCSPMKGHSHVYWYRQLPEEGLKFMVYLQKENIIDESGMPKERFSAEFPKEGPSILRIQQVVRGDSAAYFCASSPLSGRATDTQYFGPGTRLTVL.

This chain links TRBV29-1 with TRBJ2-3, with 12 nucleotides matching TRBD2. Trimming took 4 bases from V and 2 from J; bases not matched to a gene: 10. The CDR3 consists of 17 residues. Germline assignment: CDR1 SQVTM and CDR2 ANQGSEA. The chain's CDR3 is CSVVRDLAGGSTDTQYF. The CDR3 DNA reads TGCAGCGTTGTACGCGATCTAGCGGGGGGGTCCACAGATACGCAGTATTTT.

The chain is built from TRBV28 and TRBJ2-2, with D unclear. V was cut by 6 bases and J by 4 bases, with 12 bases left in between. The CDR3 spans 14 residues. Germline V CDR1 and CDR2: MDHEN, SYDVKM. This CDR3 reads CASREQFSTGELFF. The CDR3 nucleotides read TGTGCCAGCAGGGAACAGTTTTCCACCGGGGAGCTGTTTTTT.

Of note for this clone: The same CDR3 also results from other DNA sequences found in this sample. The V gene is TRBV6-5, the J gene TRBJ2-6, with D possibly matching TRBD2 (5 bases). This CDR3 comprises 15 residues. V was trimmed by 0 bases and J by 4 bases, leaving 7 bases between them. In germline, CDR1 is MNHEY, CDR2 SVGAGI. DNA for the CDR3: TGTGCCAGCAGTTACTCGGGGAGAGGGGCCAACGTCCTGACTTTC. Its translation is CASSYSGRGANVLTF.

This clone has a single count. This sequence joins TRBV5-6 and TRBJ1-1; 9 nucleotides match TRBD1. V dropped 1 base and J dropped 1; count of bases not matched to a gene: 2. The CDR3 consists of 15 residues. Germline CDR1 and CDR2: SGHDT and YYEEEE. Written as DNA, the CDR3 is TGTGCCAGCAGCTTGACAGGGGGCTCGAACACTGAAGCTTTCTTT. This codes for CASSLTGGSNTEAFF.